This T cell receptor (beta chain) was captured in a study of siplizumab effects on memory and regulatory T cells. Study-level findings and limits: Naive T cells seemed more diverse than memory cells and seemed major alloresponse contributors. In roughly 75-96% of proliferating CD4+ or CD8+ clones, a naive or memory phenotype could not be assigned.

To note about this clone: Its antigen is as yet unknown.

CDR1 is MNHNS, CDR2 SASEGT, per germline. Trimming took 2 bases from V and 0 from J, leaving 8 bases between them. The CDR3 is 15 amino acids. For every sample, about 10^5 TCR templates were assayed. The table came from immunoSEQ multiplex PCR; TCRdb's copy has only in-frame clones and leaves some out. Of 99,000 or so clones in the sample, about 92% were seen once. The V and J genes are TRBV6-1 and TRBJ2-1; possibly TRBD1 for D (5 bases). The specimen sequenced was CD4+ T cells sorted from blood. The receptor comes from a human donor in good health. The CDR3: CASSEWGASYNEQFF. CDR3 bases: TGTGCCAGCAGTGAATGGGGCGCCTCCTACAATGAGCAGTTCTTC.